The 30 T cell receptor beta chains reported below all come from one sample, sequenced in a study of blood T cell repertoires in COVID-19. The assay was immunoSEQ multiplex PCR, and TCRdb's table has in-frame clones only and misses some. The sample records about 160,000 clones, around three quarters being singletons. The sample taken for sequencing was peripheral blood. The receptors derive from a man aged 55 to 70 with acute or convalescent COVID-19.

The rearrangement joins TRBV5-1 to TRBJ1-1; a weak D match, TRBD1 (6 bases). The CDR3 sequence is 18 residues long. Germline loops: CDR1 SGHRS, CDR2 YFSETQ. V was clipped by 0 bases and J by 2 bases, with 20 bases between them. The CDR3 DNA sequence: TGCGCCAGCAGCTTGGTAGGGCAGGGGCCGTTTTATAACACTGAAGCTTTCTTT. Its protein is CASSLVGQGPFYNTEAFF.

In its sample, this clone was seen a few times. This CDR3 is CASSLGGANEQFF. The DNA for the CDR3 is TGCGCCAGCAGCCTGGGGGGAGCCAATGAGCAGTTCTTC. The gene calls are TRBV4-1 and TRBJ2-1, with D possibly matching TRBD2 (6 bases). The ends were cut back, 4 bases at V and 6 bases at J, with 10 bases in the middle. This CDR3 has 13 residues. The V gene's germline CDR1 is MGHRA and CDR2 YSYEKL.

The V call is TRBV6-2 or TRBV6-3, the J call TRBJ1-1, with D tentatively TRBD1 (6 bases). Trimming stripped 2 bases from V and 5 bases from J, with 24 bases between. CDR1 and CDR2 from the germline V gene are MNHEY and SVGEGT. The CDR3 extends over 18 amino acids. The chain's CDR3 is CASSYAGGGGLGRTEAFF. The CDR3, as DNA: TGTGCCAGCAGTTACGCGGGGGGCGGAGGCCTGGGGAGGACTGAAGCTTTCTTT.

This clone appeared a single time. CDR3 region: CASGTGGMNTGELFF. The CDR3 nucleotides are TGCGCCAGCGGGACAGGCGGGATGAACACCGGGGAGCTGTTTTTT. J is TRBJ2-2 and V is TRBV10-1; 8 bases line up with TRBD1. V gave up 8 bases and J gave up 1 base; unmatched junction bases: 6. The germline V gene has CDR1 WNHNN and CDR2 SYGVQD (reference sequence). The CDR3 extends over 15 amino acids.

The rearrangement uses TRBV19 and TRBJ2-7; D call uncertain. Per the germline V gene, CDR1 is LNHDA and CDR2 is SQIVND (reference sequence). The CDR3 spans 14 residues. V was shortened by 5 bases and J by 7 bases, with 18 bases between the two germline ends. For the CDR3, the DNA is TGTGCCAGTAGTCCTAGTCCCACTCCCTGGGAGCAGTACTTC. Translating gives CASSPSPTPWEQYF.

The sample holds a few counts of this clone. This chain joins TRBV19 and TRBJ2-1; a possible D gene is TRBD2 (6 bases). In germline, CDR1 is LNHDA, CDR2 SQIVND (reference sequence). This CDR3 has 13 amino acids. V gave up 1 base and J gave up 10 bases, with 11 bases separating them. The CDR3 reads CASSIVRGGEQFF. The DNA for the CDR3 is TGTGCCAGTAGTATAGTTCGGGGAGGAGAGCAGTTCTTC.

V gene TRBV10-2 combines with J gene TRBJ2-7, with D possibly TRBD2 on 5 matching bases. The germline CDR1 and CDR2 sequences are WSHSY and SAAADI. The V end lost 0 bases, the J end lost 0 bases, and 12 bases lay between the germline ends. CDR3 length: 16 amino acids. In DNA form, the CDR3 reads TGCGCCAGCAGTGAGTCGGATACGGGGTTCTCCTACGAGCAGTACTTC. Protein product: CASSESDTGFSYEQYF.

CDR3 coding DNA: TGTGCCAGCAGTTACGGGGGGGATCACCAAGAGACCCAGTACTTC. Residues: CASSYGGDHQETQYF. This chain joins TRBV6-5 and TRBJ2-5; TRBD2 matches 7 bases. Trimming at V came to 2 bases and at J to 0 bases, leaving 3 bases not matched to a gene. The CDR3 runs to 15 residues. Germline CDR1 reads MNHEY; CDR2 reads SVGAGI.

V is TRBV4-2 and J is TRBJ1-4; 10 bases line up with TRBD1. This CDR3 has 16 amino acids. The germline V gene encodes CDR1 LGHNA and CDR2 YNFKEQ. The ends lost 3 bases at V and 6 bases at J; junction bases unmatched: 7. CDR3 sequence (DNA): TGTGCCAGCAGCCAGGACCTCGGGACAGGGGATGAAAAACTGTTTTTT. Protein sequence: CASSQDLGTGDEKLFF.

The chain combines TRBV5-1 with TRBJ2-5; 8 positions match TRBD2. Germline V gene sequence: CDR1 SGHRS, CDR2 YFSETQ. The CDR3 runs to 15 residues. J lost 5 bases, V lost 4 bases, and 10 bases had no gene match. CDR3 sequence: CASSPAERGSETQYF. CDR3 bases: TGCGCCAGCAGCCCCGCGGAGCGGGGGAGTGAGACCCAGTACTTC.

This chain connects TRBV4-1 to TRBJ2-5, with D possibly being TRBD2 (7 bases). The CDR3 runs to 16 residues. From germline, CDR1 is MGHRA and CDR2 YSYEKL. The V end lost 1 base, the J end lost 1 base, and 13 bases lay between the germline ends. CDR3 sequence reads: CASSQGRGGGQETQYF. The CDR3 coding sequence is TGCGCCAGCAGCCAAGGGAGGGGGGGAGGCCAAGAGACCCAGTACTTC.

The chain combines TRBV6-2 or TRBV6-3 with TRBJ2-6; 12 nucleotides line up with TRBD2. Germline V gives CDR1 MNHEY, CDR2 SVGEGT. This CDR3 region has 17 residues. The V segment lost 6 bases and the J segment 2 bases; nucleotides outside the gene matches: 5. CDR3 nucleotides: TGTGCCAGCAGCGGCGGACTAGCGGGGACTGGGGCCAACGTCCTGACTTTC. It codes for CASSGGLAGTGANVLTF.

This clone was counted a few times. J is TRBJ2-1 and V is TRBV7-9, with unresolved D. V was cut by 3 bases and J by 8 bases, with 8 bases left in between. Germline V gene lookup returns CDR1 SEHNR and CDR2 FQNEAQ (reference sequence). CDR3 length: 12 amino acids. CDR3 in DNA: TGTGCCAGCAGCTTGTTAAGCGATGAGCAGTTCTTC. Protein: CASSLLSDEQFF.

The CDR3 region has the DNA TGCGCCAGCAGCTTGGGACAGGGACCTTTTGCAACTAATGAAAAACTGTTTTTT. This codes for CASSLGQGPFATNEKLFF. The V call is TRBV5-1, the J call TRBJ1-4; TRBD1 matches at 7 bases. This CDR3 is 18 amino acids long. The ends lost 0 bases at V and 0 bases at J; junction bases unmatched: 8. CDR1 is SGHRS and CDR2 is YFSETQ in the germline V gene.

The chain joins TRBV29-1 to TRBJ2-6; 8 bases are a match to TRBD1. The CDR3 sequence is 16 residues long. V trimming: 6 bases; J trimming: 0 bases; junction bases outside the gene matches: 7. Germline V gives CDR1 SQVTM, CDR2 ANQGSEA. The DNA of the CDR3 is TGCAGCGTGGACAGGGAAGAAAACTCTGGGGCCAACGTCCTGACTTTC. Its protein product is CSVDREENSGANVLTF.

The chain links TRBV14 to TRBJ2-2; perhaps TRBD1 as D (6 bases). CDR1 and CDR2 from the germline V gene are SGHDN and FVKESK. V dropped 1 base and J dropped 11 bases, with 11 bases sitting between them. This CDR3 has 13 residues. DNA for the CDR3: TGTGCCAGCAGCCAAGGGGCAGGGGCTGAGCTGTTTTTT. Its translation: CASSQGAGAELFF.

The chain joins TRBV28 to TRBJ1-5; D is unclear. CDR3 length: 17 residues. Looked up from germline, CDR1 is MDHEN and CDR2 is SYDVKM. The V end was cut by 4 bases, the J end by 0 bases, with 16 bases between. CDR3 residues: CASSSSRRLYSNQPQHF. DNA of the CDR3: TGTGCCAGCAGTTCTTCCCGGAGACTTTATAGCAATCAGCCCCAGCATTTT.

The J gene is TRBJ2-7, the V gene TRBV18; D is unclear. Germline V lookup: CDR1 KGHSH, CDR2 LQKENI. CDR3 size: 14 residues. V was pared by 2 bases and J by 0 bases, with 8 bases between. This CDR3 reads CASSPIRGSYEQYF. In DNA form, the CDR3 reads TGTGCCAGCTCACCAATCAGAGGCTCCTACGAGCAGTACTTC.

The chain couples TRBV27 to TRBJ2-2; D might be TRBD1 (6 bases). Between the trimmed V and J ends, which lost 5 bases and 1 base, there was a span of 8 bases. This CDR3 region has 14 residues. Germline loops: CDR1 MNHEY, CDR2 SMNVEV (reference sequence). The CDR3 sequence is CASSPGQNTGELFF. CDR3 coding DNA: TGTGCCAGCAGTCCGGGACAGAACACCGGGGAGCTGTTTTTT.

The CDR3 bases are TGCGCCAGCAGCCGGACAGGGTCTGGGGCCAACGTCCTGACTTTC. It translates to CASSRTGSGANVLTF. The rearrangement joins TRBV4-3 to TRBJ2-6; 8 bases are a match to TRBD1. From germline, CDR1 is LGHNA and CDR2 YSLEER. The V segment lost 4 bases and the J segment 1 base; nucleotides outside the gene matches: 0. The CDR3 totals 15 residues.

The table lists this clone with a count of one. As DNA, the CDR3 is TGTGCCAGCAGCGGAGGACGGGGTACTCTATATGGCTACACCTTC. Encoded protein: CASSGGRGTLYGYTF. The chain is built from TRBV9 and TRBJ1-2; D is undetermined. V was clipped by 3 bases and J by 5 bases, with 17 bases between them. The germline gives CDR1 SGDLS, CDR2 YYNGEE. The CDR3 sequence is 15 residues long.

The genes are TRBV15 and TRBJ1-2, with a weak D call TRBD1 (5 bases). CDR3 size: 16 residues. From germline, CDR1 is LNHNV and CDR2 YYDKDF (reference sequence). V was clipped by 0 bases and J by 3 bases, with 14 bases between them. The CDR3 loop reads CATSRDLDGHHYGYTF. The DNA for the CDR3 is TGTGCCACCAGCAGAGATCTGGACGGACATCACTATGGCTACACCTTC. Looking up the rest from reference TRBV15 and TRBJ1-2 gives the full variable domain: DAMVIQNPRYQVTQFGKPVTLSCSQTLNHNVMYWYQQKSSQAPKLLFHYYDKDFNNEADTPDNFQSRRPNTSFCFLDIRSPGLGDTAMYLCATSRDLDGHHYGYTFGSGTRLTVV.

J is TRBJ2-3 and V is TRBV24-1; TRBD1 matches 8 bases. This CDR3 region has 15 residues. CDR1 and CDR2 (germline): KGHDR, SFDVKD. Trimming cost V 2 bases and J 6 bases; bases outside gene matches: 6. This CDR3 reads CATSDYGQGADTQYF. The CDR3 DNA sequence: TGTGCCACCAGTGATTACGGACAGGGCGCGGATACGCAGTATTTT.

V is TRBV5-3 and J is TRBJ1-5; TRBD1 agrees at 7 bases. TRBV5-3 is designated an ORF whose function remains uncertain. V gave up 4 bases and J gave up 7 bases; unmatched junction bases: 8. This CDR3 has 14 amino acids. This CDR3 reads CARSPDRVRQPQHF. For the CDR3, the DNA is TGTGCCAGAAGCCCCGACAGGGTGCGCCAGCCCCAGCATTTT.

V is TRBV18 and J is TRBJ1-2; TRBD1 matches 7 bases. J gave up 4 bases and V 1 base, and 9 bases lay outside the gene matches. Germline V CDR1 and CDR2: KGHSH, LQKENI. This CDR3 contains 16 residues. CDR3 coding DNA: TGTGCCAGCTCACCACAGGAGAACAGGGGCCTCTATGGCTACACCTTC. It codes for CASSPQENRGLYGYTF.

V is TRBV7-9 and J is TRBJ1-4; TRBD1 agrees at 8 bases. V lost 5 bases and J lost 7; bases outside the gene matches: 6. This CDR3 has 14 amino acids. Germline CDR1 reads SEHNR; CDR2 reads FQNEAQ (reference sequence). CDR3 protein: CASSRDRSREKLFF. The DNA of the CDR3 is TGTGCCAGCAGCAGGGACAGGTCGCGTGAAAAACTGTTTTTT.

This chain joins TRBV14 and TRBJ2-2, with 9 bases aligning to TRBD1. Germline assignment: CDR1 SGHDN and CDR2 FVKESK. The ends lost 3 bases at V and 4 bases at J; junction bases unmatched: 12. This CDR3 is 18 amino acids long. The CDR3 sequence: CASSQRQGGHFSTGELFF. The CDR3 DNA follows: TGTGCCAGCAGCCAGAGACAGGGGGGACATTTCAGCACCGGGGAGCTGTTTTTT.

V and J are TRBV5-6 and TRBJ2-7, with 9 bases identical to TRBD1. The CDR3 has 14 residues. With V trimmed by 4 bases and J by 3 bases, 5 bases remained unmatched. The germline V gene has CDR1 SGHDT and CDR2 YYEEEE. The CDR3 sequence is CASSPGTGIYEQYF. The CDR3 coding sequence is TGTGCCAGCAGCCCCGGGACAGGGATCTACGAGCAGTACTTC.

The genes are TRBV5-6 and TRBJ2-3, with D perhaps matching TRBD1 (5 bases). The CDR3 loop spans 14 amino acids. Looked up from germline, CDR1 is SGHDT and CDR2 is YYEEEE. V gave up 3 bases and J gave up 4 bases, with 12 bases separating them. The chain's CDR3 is CASSSQAGPDTQYF. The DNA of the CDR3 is TGTGCCAGCAGCTCACAGGCTGGGCCAGATACGCAGTATTTT.

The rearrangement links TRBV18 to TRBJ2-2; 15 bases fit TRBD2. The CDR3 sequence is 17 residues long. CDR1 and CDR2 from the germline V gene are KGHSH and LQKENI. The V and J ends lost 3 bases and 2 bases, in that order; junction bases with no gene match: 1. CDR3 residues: CASSPGLAGGNTGELFF. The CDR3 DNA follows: TGTGCCAGCTCACCGGGACTAGCGGGGGGCAACACCGGGGAGCTGTTTTTT.